This T cell receptor (beta chain) was identified in a study of response to subunit inactivated influenza vaccine. This CDR3 contains 12 residues. Trimming shortened V by 2 bases and J by 5 bases, and 5 bases separated the two germline ends. Germline CDR1 SNHLY, CDR2 FYNNEI. MiXCR was run by TCRdb on the RT-PCR reads, yielding one entry per CDR3 protein. The data contain approximately 300,000 distinct CDR3 sequences, approximately 20% of them singletons. Study findings and constraints: Authors suggested each seasonal influenza vaccination recruits few new T cells.

As to this clonotype: Its antigen is as yet unknown.

V and J are TRBV2 and TRBJ2-3, with no clear D. This receptor was obtained from a man between 50 and 69 years old who received an inactivated influenza vaccine. Here the sequenced sample was PBMCs from blood, taken less than 22 months after vaccination. The CDR3 DNA sequence: TGTGCCAGCAGTGAATACAGAGATACGCAGTATTTT. Protein sequence: CASSEYRDTQYF. The variable domain in full, with the rest retrieved from reference TRBV2 and TRBJ2-3, is EPEVTQTPSHQVTQMGQEVILRCVPISNHLYFYWYRQILGQKVEFLVSFYNNEISEKSEIFDDQFSVERPDGSNFTLKIRSTKLEDSAMYFCASSEYRDTQYFGPGTRLTVL.